Presented here are 6 T cell receptor beta chains from one specimen sequenced in a study of T cell changes during pregnancy in multiple sclerosis (dated by TCRdb to between 2018 and 2021). Libraries were built with the immunoSEQ multiplex PCR assay. In its TCRdb copy, this immuneACCESS table keeps in-frame sequences only and misses some clones. Where compared with another copy, unresolved V genes explain less than half of these, and the others have no known cause. The table for this sample lists under 65,000 clones; 93% of them were counted only once. The top ten constitute 2% to 3% of the sample. The sequencing here drew on CD8+ T cells from peripheral blood mononuclear cells, taken in the third trimester of pregnancy. These receptors were taken from a female donor with multiple sclerosis, enrolled in a pregnancy study.

The chain employs TRBV11-2 and TRBJ1-1; TRBD1 matches at 9 bases. V shed 1 base and J 5 bases; nucleotides not matched to a gene: 11. Germline V gene sequence: CDR1 SGHAT, CDR2 FQNNGV. The CDR3 runs 17 residues. The CDR3 reads CASSLGPQGALGTEAFF. The DNA for the CDR3 is TGTGCCAGCAGCTTAGGCCCACAGGGGGCGTTGGGTACTGAAGCTTTCTTT.

This rearrangement joins TRBV11-3 to TRBJ1-1; the D is unclear. The germline V gene encodes CDR1 SGHNT and CDR2 YENEEA. V was clipped by 1 base and J by 4 bases, with 7 bases between them. The CDR3 runs to 13 residues. The CDR3 loop reads CASSLGPSTEAFF. The DNA for the CDR3 is TGTGCCAGCAGCTTAGGGCCCTCCACTGAAGCTTTCTTT.

The chain employs TRBV27 and TRBJ1-5; TRBD1 agrees at 7 bases. Looked up from germline, CDR1 is MNHEY and CDR2 is SMNVEV (reference sequence). This CDR3 is built from 14 residues. The trim removed 5 bases at V and 3 bases at J, leaving 4 bases unmatched. CDR3 region: CASSVGQFNQPQHF. The CDR3 coding sequence is TGTGCCAGCAGTGTGGGACAGTTCAATCAGCCCCAGCATTTT.

The chain is built from TRBV7-9 and TRBJ2-7; 11 bases fit TRBD2. Per germline, CDR1 SEHNR and CDR2 FQNEAQ (reference sequence). CDR3 size: 19 residues. J lost 6 bases, V lost 4 bases, and 20 bases had no gene match. CDR3 region: CASSSPSPISGRANGEQYF. CDR3 coding DNA: TGTGCCAGCAGCTCCCCCTCCCCGATTAGCGGGAGGGCCAACGGCGAGCAGTACTTC.

The V gene is TRBV28, the J gene TRBJ1-3; D is unresolved. Trimming stripped 4 bases from V and 8 bases from J, with 18 bases between. Germline V gene sequence: CDR1 MDHEN, CDR2 SYDVKM. The CDR3 covers 15 residues. CDR3 sequence (DNA): TGTGCCAGCAGTTCCTATGACGGGAGCGAGGACACCATATATTTT. It codes for CASSSYDGSEDTIYF.

The chain couples TRBV19 to TRBJ2-7; the match to TRBD1 covers 8 bases. V shed 4 bases, J shed 6 bases, and the junction held 11 bases outside the gene matches. The germline V gene encodes CDR1 LNHDA and CDR2 SQIVND (reference sequence). This CDR3 has 15 residues. CDR3 coding DNA: TGTGCCAGTAGTACCCACCGGACAGGGTCGGGCGAGCAGTACTTC. Amino acid sequence: CASSTHRTGSGEQYF.